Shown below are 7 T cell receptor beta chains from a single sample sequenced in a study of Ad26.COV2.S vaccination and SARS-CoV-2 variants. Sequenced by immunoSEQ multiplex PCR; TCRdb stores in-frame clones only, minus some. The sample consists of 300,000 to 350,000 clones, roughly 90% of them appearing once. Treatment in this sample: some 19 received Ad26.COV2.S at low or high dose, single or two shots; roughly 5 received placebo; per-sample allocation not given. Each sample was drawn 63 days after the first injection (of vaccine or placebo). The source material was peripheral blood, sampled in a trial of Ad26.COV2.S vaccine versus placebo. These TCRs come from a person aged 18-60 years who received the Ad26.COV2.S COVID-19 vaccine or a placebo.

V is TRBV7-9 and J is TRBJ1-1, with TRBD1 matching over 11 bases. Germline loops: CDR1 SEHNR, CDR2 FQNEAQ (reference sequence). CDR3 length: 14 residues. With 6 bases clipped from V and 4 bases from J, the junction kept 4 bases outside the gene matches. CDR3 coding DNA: TGTGCCAGCAGGCGGGACAGGGGGAGCACTGAAGCTTTCTTT. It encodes CASRRDRGSTEAFF.

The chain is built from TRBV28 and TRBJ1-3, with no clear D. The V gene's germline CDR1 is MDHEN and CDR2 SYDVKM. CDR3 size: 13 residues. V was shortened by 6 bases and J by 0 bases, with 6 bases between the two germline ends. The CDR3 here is CASRVPSGNTIYF. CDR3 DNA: TGTGCCAGCAGGGTCCCCTCTGGAAACACCATATATTTT.

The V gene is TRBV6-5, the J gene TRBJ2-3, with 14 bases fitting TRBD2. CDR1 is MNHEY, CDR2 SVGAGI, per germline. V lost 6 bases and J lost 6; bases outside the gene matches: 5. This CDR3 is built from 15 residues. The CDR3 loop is CASSLRTSGGDTQYF. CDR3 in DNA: TGTGCCAGCAGCCTACGGACTAGCGGGGGGGATACGCAGTATTTT.

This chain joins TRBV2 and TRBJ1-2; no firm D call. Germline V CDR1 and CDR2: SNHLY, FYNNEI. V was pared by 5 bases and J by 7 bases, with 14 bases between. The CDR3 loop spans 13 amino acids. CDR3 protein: CASSPNFGFGYTF. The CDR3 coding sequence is TGTGCCAGCAGTCCAAACTTTGGCTTTGGCTACACCTTC.

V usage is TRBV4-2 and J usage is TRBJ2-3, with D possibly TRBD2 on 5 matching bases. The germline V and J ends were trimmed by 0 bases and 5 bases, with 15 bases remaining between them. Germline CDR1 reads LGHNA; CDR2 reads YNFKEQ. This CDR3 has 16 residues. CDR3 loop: CASSQDSGEGLDTQYF. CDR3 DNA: TGTGCCAGCAGCCAAGACTCAGGAGAGGGCCTAGATACGCAGTATTTT.

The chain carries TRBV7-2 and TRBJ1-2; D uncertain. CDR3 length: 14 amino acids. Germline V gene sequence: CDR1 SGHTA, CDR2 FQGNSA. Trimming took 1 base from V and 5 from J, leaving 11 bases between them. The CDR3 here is CASSLESVGYGYTF. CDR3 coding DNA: TGTGCCAGCAGCTTAGAGTCGGTAGGGTATGGCTACACCTTC.

The CDR3: CASSLEVPSYGYTF. In nucleotides, the CDR3 is TGTGCCAGCAGCTTAGAGGTTCCCAGCTATGGCTACACCTTC. The chain carries TRBV7-9 and TRBJ1-2; D remains unclear. The V gene's germline CDR1 is SEHNR and CDR2 FQNEAQ (reference sequence). V was shortened by 1 base and J by 4 bases, with 10 bases between the two germline ends. The length of the CDR3 is 14 residues. The whole variable domain, filled in from reference TRBV7-9 and TRBJ1-2, reads DTGVSQNPRHKITKRGQNVTFRCDPISEHNRLYWYRQTLGQGPEFLTYFQNEAQLEKSRLLSDRFSAERPKGSFSTLEIQRTEQGDSAMYLCASSLEVPSYGYTFGSGTRLTVV.